This TCR beta chain is from a study of cytomegalovirus exposure and HLA in healthy donors. On this clone itself: What it recognizes is unknown.

General study results and limits: Reportedly, cytomegalovirus status was diagnosed with high sensitivity and specificity. The study listed approximately 170 cytomegalovirus-associated TCR beta chains.

CDR1 and CDR2 from the germline V gene are MNHEY and SVGAGI. The CDR3 covers 16 residues. V lost 4 bases and J lost 6; bases outside the gene matches: 9. Sequenced by immunoSEQ multiplex PCR; TCRdb stores in-frame clones only, minus some. The repertoire holds about 270,000 clones, 80% to 90% seen once, with roughly 1% in the top ten. The sample comprised PBMCs. J is TRBJ1-2 and V is TRBV6-5, with 12 nucleotides matching TRBD1. The sequence was collected from a young woman in good health and CMV-seronegative. DNA for the CDR3: TGTGCCAGCAGTTCCCGCCCGGGACAGGGGGCTAATGGCTACACCTTC. Amino acids: CASSSRPGQGANGYTF.